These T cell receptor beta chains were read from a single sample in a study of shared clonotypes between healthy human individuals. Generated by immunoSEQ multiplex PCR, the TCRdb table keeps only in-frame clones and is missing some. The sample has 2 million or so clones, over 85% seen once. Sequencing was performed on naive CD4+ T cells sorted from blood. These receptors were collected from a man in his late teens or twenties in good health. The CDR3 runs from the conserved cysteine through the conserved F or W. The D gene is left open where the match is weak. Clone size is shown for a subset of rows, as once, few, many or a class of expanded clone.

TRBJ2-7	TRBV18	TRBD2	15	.	CASSPPGLAGIEQYF	TGTGCCAGCTCTCCCCCGGGACTAGCGGGCATCGAGCAGTACTTC
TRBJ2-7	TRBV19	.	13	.	CASTRTAGYEQYF	TGTGCCAGTACTCGGACGGCCGGCTACGAGCAGTACTTC
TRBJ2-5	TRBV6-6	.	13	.	CASIRGGLETQYF	TGTGCCAGCATTCGGGGCGGGTTAGAGACCCAGTACTTC
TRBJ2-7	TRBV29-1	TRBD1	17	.	CSVQRIPDRVARYEQYF	TGCAGCGTGCAAAGGATACCTGACAGGGTGGCGCGTTACGAGCAGTACTTC
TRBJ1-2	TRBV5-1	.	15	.	CASSSIDTGNYGYTF	TGCGCCAGCAGCTCGATAGATACAGGAAACTATGGCTACACCTTC
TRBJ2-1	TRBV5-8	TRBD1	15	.	CASSLSDRGRNEQFF	TGTGCCAGCAGCTTGTCGGACAGGGGCCGGAATGAGCAGTTCTTC
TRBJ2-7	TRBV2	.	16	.	CASRKSGRALPVEQYF	TGTGCCAGCAGGAAATCAGGTAGGGCCCTCCCGGTCGAGCAGTACTTC
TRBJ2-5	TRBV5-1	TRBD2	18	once	CASSFSSGSSGAQETQYF	TGCGCCAGCAGCTTTTCATCGGGGAGTAGCGGGGCACAAGAGACCCAGTACTTC
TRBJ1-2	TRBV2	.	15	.	CASTEGRGRKDGYTF	TGTGCCAGCACCGAGGGCAGGGGCCGGAAGGATGGCTACACCTTC
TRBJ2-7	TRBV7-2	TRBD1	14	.	CASSLNRGMYEQYF	TGTGCCAGCAGCCTAAACAGGGGGATGTACGAGCAGTACTTC
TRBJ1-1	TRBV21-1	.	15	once	CASSKGGIGDTEAFF	TGTGCCAGCAGCAAAGGAGGGATAGGGGACACTGAAGCTTTCTTT
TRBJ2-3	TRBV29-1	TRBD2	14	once	CSVIGLPGGDTQYF	TGCAGCGTCATCGGACTACCCGGGGGGGATACGCAGTATTTT
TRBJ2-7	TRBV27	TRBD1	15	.	CASRAGGRGSYEQYF	TGTGCCAGCAGGGCAGGGGGAAGGGGCTCCTACGAGCAGTACTTC
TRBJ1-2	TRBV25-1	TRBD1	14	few	CASSERTGPYGYTF	TGTGCCAGCAGTGAAAGGACAGGACCTTATGGCTACACCTTC
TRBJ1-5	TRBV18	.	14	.	CASSPEGKEQPQHF	TGTGCCAGCTCACCAGAAGGGAAAGAACAGCCCCAGCATTTT
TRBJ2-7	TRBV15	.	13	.	CATSSPSKDEQYF	TGTGCCACCAGCAGTCCTAGCAAGGACGAGCAGTACTTC
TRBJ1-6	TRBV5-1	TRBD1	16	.	CASSLESGGLGSPLHF	TGCGCCAGCAGCTTGGAGTCAGGGGGTCTCGGTTCACCCCTCCACTTT
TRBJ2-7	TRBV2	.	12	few	CASSEVGYEQYF	TGTGCCAGCAGTGAAGTAGGCTACGAGCAGTACTTC
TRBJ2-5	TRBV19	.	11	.	CASSAPGTQYF	TGTGCCAGTAGTGCCCCGGGGACCCAGTACTTC
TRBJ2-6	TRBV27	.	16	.	CASSLVGSSGANVLTF	TGTGCCAGCAGTCTTGTGGGTAGCTCTGGGGCCAACGTCCTGACTTTC
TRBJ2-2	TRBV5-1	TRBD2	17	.	CASSLRTSGKDTGELFF	TGCGCCAGCAGCCTACGAACTAGCGGGAAGGACACCGGGGAGCTGTTTTTT
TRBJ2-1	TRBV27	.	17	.	CASSWGVGTPSHNEQFF	TGTGCCAGCAGTTGGGGGGTGGGGACTCCTAGTCACAATGAGCAGTTCTTC
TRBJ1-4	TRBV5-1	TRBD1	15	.	CASSLAGQGGEKLFF	TGCGCCAGCAGCTTGGCGGGACAGGGTGGAGAAAAACTGTTTTTT
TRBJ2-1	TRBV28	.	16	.	CASSLFRAGSYNEQFF	TGTGCCAGCAGTCTTTTCAGGGCGGGGAGTTACAATGAGCAGTTCTTC
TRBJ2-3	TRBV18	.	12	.	CASGLGTDTQYF	TGTGCTTCGGGATTAGGCACAGATACGCAGTATTTT
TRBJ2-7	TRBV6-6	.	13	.	CATHRGMGYEQYF	TGTGCCACCCATAGGGGGATGGGATACGAGCAGTACTTC
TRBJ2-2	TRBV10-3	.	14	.	CAISAGTKAGELFF	TGTGCCATCAGTGCTGGGACAAAGGCCGGGGAGCTGTTTTTT
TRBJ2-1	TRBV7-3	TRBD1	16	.	CASSLGTGGSYNEQFF	TGTGCCAGCAGCTTAGGAACAGGGGGCTCCTACAATGAGCAGTTCTTC
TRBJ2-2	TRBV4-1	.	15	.	CASSQDGGGTGELFF	TGCGCCAGCAGCCAAGATGGGGGAGGAACCGGGGAGCTGTTTTTT
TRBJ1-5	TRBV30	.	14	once	CAWSFSGGNQPQHF	TGTGCCTGGAGTTTCTCAGGGGGCAATCAGCCCCAGCATTTT
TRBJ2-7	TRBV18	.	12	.	CASSPLEGEQYF	TGTGCCAGCTCACCATTGGAAGGCGAGCAGTACTTC
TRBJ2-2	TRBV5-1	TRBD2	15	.	CASSESGRTNGELFF	TGCGCCAGCAGCGAAAGCGGGAGAACTAACGGGGAGCTGTTTTTT
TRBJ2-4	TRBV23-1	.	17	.	CASSQPGENLAKNIQYF	TGCGCCAGCAGTCAACCTGGAGAAAACCTAGCCAAAAACATTCAGTACTTC
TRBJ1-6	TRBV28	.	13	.	CASSQKHNSPLHF	TGTGCCAGCAGTCAAAAACACAATTCACCCCTCCACTTT
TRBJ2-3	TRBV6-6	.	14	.	CASSYVIGADTQYF	TGTGCCAGCAGTTACGTAATTGGGGCGGATACGCAGTATTTT
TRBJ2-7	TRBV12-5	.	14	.	CASGLVQGGYEQYF	TGTGCTAGTGGTTTGGTACAGGGAGGTTACGAGCAGTACTTC
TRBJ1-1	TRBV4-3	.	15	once	CASSQKNGRNTEAFF	TGCGCCAGCAGCCAAAAAAACGGACGGAACACTGAAGCTTTCTTT
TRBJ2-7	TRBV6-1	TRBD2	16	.	CASSEEVGLAGPKQYF	TGTGCCAGCAGTGAAGAGGTAGGACTAGCGGGTCCTAAGCAGTACTTC
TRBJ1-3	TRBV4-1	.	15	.	CASSPMGTLGNTIYF	TGCGCCAGCAGCCCCATGGGGACACTTGGAAACACCATATATTTT
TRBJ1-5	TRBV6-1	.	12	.	CASCVGNQPQHF	TGTGCCAGCTGCGTGGGCAATCAGCCCCAGCATTTT
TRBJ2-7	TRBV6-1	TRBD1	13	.	CASSTGGVYEQYF	TGTGCCAGCAGTACAGGGGGCGTTTACGAGCAGTACTTC
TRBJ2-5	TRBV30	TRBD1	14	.	CAWSRGPAQETQYF	TGTGCCTGGAGCAGGGGGCCGGCGCAAGAGACCCAGTACTTC
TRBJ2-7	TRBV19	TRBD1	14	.	CASSTPGDRYEQYF	TGTGCCAGTAGTACGCCTGGGGACAGATACGAGCAGTACTTC
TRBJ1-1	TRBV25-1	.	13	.	CASSFSLHTEAFF	TGTGCCAGCAGTTTCTCCCTTCACACTGAAGCTTTCTTT
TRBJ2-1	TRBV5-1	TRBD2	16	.	CASSWGTSGREDEQFF	TGCGCCAGCAGCTGGGGGACTAGCGGGAGAGAAGATGAGCAGTTCTTC
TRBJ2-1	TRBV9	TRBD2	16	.	CASSVVAGGKVNEQFF	TGTGCCAGCAGCGTAGTTGCGGGAGGTAAGGTCAATGAGCAGTTCTTC
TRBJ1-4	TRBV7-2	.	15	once	CASSLAGAINEKLFF	TGTGCCAGCAGCTTAGCAGGGGCCATAAATGAAAAACTGTTTTTT
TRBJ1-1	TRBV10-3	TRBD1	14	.	CAISADRGNTEAFF	TGTGCCATCAGTGCGGACAGGGGAAACACTGAAGCTTTCTTT